This paragraph reports one T cell receptor (beta chain). Its antigen is not identified. None of the patients had undergone any treatment ahead of thyroid surgery. TCRdb redid the clone calls on the PCR reads using MiXCR. The sample yields 40,000 or so clones, around 26% seen once. The sample belongs to a study of metastatic and nonmetastatic thyroid tumors. General observations from the study: Malignant thyroid tumors reportedly had TCR beta diversity that was significantly higher than in benign nodules, in blood and tumor.

There are 14 residues in the CDR3. Trimming pared 6 bases from V and 8 bases from J, leaving 19 bases between. Per germline, CDR1 SGHAT and CDR2 FQNNGV. Material for sequencing was blood. The clonotype comes from a female donor with papillary thyroid cancer or a benign thyroid nodule (not recorded which). Some clones in this sample may be carry-over from other donors' samples. This rearrangement joins TRBV11-2 to TRBJ1-1; the D is unclear. In nucleotides, the CDR3 is TGTGCCAGCAGTCTAAGGCTACAGAGTGGCGAAGCTTTCTTT. This translates into CASSLRLQSGEAFF.